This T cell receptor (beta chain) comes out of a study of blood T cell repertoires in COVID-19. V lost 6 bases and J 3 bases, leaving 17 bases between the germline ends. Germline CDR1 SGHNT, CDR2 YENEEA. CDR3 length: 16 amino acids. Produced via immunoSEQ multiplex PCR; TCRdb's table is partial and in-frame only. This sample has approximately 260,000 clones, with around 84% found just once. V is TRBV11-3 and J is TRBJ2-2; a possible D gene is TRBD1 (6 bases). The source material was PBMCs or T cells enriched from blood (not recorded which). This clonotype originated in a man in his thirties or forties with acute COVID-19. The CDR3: CASRNRDLAYTGELFF. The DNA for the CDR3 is TGTGCCAGCAGAAACAGGGATCTTGCCTACACCGGGGAGCTGTTTTTT. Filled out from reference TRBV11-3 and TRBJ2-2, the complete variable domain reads EAGVVQSPRYKIIEKKQPVAFWCNPISGHNTLYWYLQNLGQGPELLIRYENEEAVDDSQLPKDRFSAERLKGVDSTLKIQPAELGDSAVYLCASRNRDLAYTGELFFGEGSRLTVL.